These 32 T cell receptor beta chains originate from one sample sequenced in a study of cytomegalovirus exposure and HLA in healthy donors. Primers: 60 Vbeta forward and 13 Jbeta reverse. TCRdb's table, derived via immunoSEQ multiplex PCR, lists solely in-frame clones and lacks some. The sample holds 220,000 or so clones; 65% to 80% are singletons and the top ten take 1.7%. The material sequenced was PBMCs. These receptors all stem from a man aged 50 to 60 in good health and CMV-seronegative.

This clone showed up just once. V is TRBV4-1 and J is TRBJ1-4, with D hard to call. V was cut by 0 bases and J by 7 bases, with 15 bases left in between. The CDR3 loop spans 16 amino acids. Germline V gene data show CDR1 as MGHRA and CDR2 as YSYEKL. This chain's CDR3 is CASSQDLAPGFEKLFF. CDR3 bases: TGCGCCAGCAGCCAAGATCTGGCCCCCGGGTTTGAAAAACTGTTTTTT.

The V gene is TRBV5-6, the J gene TRBJ1-5; D uncertain. Trimming pared 2 bases from V and 4 bases from J, leaving 13 bases between. Germline CDR1 SGHDT, CDR2 YYEEEE. The CDR3 has 15 amino acids. This CDR3 reads CASSFRKSGNQPQHF. In nucleotides, the CDR3 is TGTGCCAGCAGCTTCCGTAAGTCAGGAAATCAGCCCCAGCATTTT.

The CDR3 reads CSVGRVGQPQHF. For the CDR3, the DNA is TGCAGCGTTGGCAGGGTCGGTCAGCCCCAGCATTTT. The gene calls are TRBV29-1 and TRBJ1-5; D might be TRBD1 (5 bases). The germline CDR1 and CDR2 sequences are SQVTM and ANQGSEA. The CDR3 spans 12 residues. V lost 4 bases to trimming and J lost 6 bases, with 10 bases between them.

This chain connects TRBV29-1 to TRBJ1-2; 9 nucleotides agree with TRBD1. The CDR3 length is 13 residues. Germline CDR1 and CDR2: SQVTM and ANQGSEA. Trimming at V came to 8 bases and at J to 4 bases, leaving 8 bases not matched to a gene. The CDR3 here is CSSTGGQGYGYTF. Written as DNA, the CDR3 is TGCAGCTCCACTGGGGGACAGGGCTATGGCTACACCTTC.

The chain carries TRBV28 and TRBJ1-1; TRBD1 is a possible D gene (5 bases). Germline CDR1 reads MDHEN; CDR2 reads SYDVKM. The V gene lost 4 bases and the J gene lost 6 bases, with 12 bases spanning the gap. This CDR3 spans 13 amino acids. CDR3 sequence reads: CASSSQGLAEAFF. CDR3 nucleotide sequence: TGTGCCAGCAGTTCGCAGGGCCTGGCTGAAGCTTTCTTT.

The sample holds a few counts of this clone. This sequence joins TRBV19 and TRBJ2-3, with TRBD1 matching over 11 bases. After removal of 5 bases from V and 4 bases from J, the junction contained 2 bases not matched to a gene. CDR3 size: 14 residues. CDR1 and CDR2 (germline): LNHDA, SQIVND (reference sequence). CDR3 nucleotides: TGTGCCAGTAGTTTGGACAGGGGGCCAGATACGCAGTATTTT. Protein sequence: CASSLDRGPDTQYF.

This sequence joins TRBV5-8 and TRBJ2-2; 7 nucleotides line up with TRBD1. The CDR3 loop spans 15 amino acids. The V gene's germline CDR1 is SGHTS and CDR2 YDEGEE. V lost 0 bases and J lost 1; bases outside the gene matches: 0. In DNA, the CDR3 is TGTGCCAGCAGCTTGGGGACAGGGAACACCGGGGAGCTGTTTTTT. It is translated as CASSLGTGNTGELFF.

This rearrangement joins TRBV7-6 to TRBJ2-7; D might be TRBD2 (7 bases). In germline, CDR1 is SGHVS, CDR2 FNYEAQ. The CDR3 sequence is 14 residues long. The ends were cut back, 5 bases at V and 9 bases at J, with 20 bases in the middle. The DNA of the CDR3 is TGTGCCAGCAGCCCCCGGGCGGGGGCTGAGCGGCAGTACTTC. This translates into CASSPRAGAERQYF.

This clone was picked up one time. The gene calls are TRBV30 and TRBJ2-3; TRBD2 matches at 8 bases. The germline gives CDR1 GTSNPN, CDR2 SVGIG (reference sequence). The CDR3 totals 12 residues. CDR3 DNA sequence: TGTGCTGTAGCGGGAAGGTCAGATACGCAGTATTTT. Translation: CAVAGRSDTQYF.

The chain couples TRBV27 to TRBJ2-3, with 7 bases fitting TRBD2. Germline values: CDR1 MNHEY, CDR2 SMNVEV (reference sequence). With 3 bases clipped from V and 4 bases from J, the junction kept 4 bases outside the gene matches. The CDR3 loop spans 14 amino acids. The CDR3 protein is CASSFRAGADTQYF. The DNA of the CDR3 is TGTGCCAGCAGTTTTCGTGCGGGAGCAGATACGCAGTATTTT.

The chain links TRBV30 to TRBJ2-7; 8 nucleotides agree with TRBD2. V trimming: 4 bases; J trimming: 2 bases; junction bases outside the gene matches: 7. In germline, CDR1 is GTSNPN, CDR2 SVGIG (reference sequence). The CDR3 length is 14 residues. As DNA, the CDR3 is TGTGCCTGGAACCCCGGGAGGGGGGCCTACGAGCAGTACTTC. Protein sequence: CAWNPGRGAYEQYF.

The gene calls are TRBV11-2 and TRBJ2-1, with 7 bases that match TRBD2. The ends lost 4 bases at V and 4 bases at J; junction bases unmatched: 4. CDR1 is SGHAT, CDR2 FQNNGV, per germline. The CDR3 is 14 residues long. The CDR3 bases are TGTGCCAGCAGCTCCCTGGGAGGGTACAATGAGCAGTTCTTC. Its protein is CASSSLGGYNEQFF.

The rearrangement joins TRBV14 to TRBJ2-7; TRBD2 matches 7 bases. This CDR3 region has 12 residues. CDR1 is SGHDN and CDR2 is FVKESK in the germline V gene. The J segment lost 5 bases and the V segment lost 3 bases, leaving 1 base of the junction unmatched. The CDR3, as DNA: TGTGCCAGCAGCCAGGCGGGAGACGAGCAGTACTTC. It encodes CASSQAGDEQYF.

V and J are TRBV27 and TRBJ2-5, with 8 nucleotides matching TRBD2. V shed 7 bases and J 5 bases; nucleotides not matched to a gene: 9. Germline CDR1 and CDR2: MNHEY and SMNVEV (reference sequence). CDR3 size: 14 residues. The CDR3 reads CASKRAGVWETQYF. In DNA, the CDR3 is TGTGCCAGCAAGCGAGCGGGAGTTTGGGAGACCCAGTACTTC.

This sequence joins TRBV6-1 and TRBJ2-3, with 10 nucleotides matching TRBD2. Germline V gene data show CDR1 as MNHNS and CDR2 as SASEGT. The CDR3 contains 14 residues. The J segment lost 2 bases and the V segment lost 10 bases, leaving 6 bases of the junction unmatched. The CDR3 is CAMSSGSYTDTQYF. The CDR3 DNA reads TGTGCCATGTCTAGCGGGAGTTACACAGATACGCAGTATTTT.

This clone has only one observation. The chain employs TRBV18 and TRBJ2-3; the D gene is possibly TRBD2 (6 bases). This CDR3 is 18 amino acids long. V was clipped by 3 bases and J by 4 bases, with 23 bases between them. Germline loops: CDR1 KGHSH, CDR2 LQKENI. CDR3: CASSPPPGGLASADTQYF. CDR3 coding DNA: TGTGCCAGCTCACCCCCACCAGGAGGGCTAGCGTCCGCAGATACGCAGTATTTT.

This clone has just a few counts. V usage is TRBV6-1 and J usage is TRBJ2-5; 7 bases are a match to TRBD1. The end of the DNA fits TRBJ2-7 better, so the J call may be wrong. Germline V gene lookup returns CDR1 MNHNS and CDR2 SASEGT. CDR3 length equals 14 residues. DNA for the CDR3: TGTGCCAGCAGTGATGGACAGGAATCCTACGAGCAGTACTTC. Protein: CASSDGQESYEQYF.

This rearrangement joins TRBV27 to TRBJ2-5; D ambiguous. This CDR3 contains 12 residues. V lost 3 bases and J 1 base, leaving 3 bases between the germline ends. The germline V gene has CDR1 MNHEY and CDR2 SMNVEV (reference sequence). This CDR3 is CASSFGQETQYF. CDR3 nucleotides: TGTGCCAGCAGTTTCGGCCAAGAGACCCAGTACTTC.

Only one count was recorded for this clone. The V gene is TRBV6-1, the J gene TRBJ1-5; D remains ambiguous. The V gene lost 4 bases and the J gene lost 3 bases, with 10 bases spanning the gap. There are 14 residues in the CDR3. Germline lookup yields CDR1 MNHNS and CDR2 SASEGT. The CDR3: CASSVRGNNQPQHF. Here the CDR3 DNA reads TGTGCCAGCAGTGTACGGGGAAACAATCAGCCCCAGCATTTT.

This rearrangement joins TRBV25-1 to TRBJ1-2; 10 bases fit TRBD1. This CDR3 contains 16 residues. The V and J ends lost 1 base and 6 bases, in that order; junction bases with no gene match: 8. The germline gives CDR1 MGHDK, CDR2 SYGVNS. CDR3 residues: CASSELAGTGVDGYTF. The CDR3 DNA is TGTGCCAGCAGTGAATTGGCCGGGACAGGGGTCGATGGCTACACCTTC.

The chain couples TRBV14 to TRBJ2-1; 8 bases match TRBD2. V was pared by 0 bases and J by 7 bases, with 11 bases of the junction left unmatched. The length of the CDR3 is 17 residues. Germline CDR1 reads SGHDN; CDR2 reads FVKESK. CDR3 sequence: CASSQDLSAGVRNEQFF. The DNA for the CDR3 is TGTGCCAGCAGCCAAGATCTGTCAGCGGGAGTACGAAATGAGCAGTTCTTC.

V and J are TRBV2 and TRBJ1-3, with TRBD1 matching 9 bases. With V trimmed by 6 bases and J by 4 bases, 7 bases remained unmatched. Germline CDR1 is SNHLY and CDR2 is FYNNEI. The length of the CDR3 is 15 residues. The CDR3 sequence is CASSDRGSRGNTIYF. In DNA form, the CDR3 reads TGTGCCAGCAGCGACAGGGGGAGCCGGGGAAACACCATATATTTT.

The V and J genes are TRBV19 and TRBJ2-7; 10 bases are shared with TRBD2. The CDR3 has 15 amino acids. J gave up 4 bases and V 5 bases, and 8 bases lay outside the gene matches. In germline, CDR1 is LNHDA, CDR2 SQIVND (reference sequence). CDR3 DNA: TGTGCCAGTAGTGAAGGACTAGCGGACGCATACGAGCAGTACTTC. It encodes CASSEGLADAYEQYF.

The chain uses TRBV28 and TRBJ1-2; a possible D gene is TRBD1 (6 bases). Trimming took 5 bases from V and 4 from J, leaving 23 bases between them. Germline V gene sequence: CDR1 MDHEN, CDR2 SYDVKM. This CDR3 has 17 amino acids. The CDR3 nucleotides are TGTGCCAGCAGTCCGACCGGTCTACAGGGTTATGTCTATGGCTACACCTTC. This codes for CASSPTGLQGYVYGYTF.

This chain uses TRBV6-5 with TRBJ2-7, with D unclear. Trimming left V 10 bases short and J 7 bases short, with 20 bases between. This CDR3 region has 13 residues. Germline V gene sequence: CDR1 MNHEY, CDR2 SVGAGI. The CDR3 coding sequence is TGTGCCACTGCCTTAAACAGCTTTGGGGAGCAGTACTTC. This encodes CATALNSFGEQYF.

The chain has TRBV28 and TRBJ1-4; 7 bases are shared with TRBD1. Trimming removed 6 bases from V and 10 bases from J; junction bases left unmatched: 11. Germline CDR1 MDHEN, CDR2 SYDVKM. CDR3 length equals 14 residues. The CDR3 DNA is TGTGCCAGCAGCCTAGGGGGCGGTGTGGGAAAACTGTTTTTT. Protein: CASSLGGGVGKLFF.

The chain uses TRBV15 and TRBJ2-3; TRBD2 matches at 10 bases. Germline CDR1 is LNHNV and CDR2 is YYDKDF (reference sequence). There are 15 residues in the CDR3. J gave up 2 bases and V 8 bases, and 7 bases lay outside the gene matches. The DNA of the CDR3 is TGTGCCACCGGAGCGGGAGGGCCTTCCACAGATACGCAGTATTTT. Its translation: CATGAGGPSTDTQYF.

The chain recombines TRBV5-1 with TRBJ2-5; TRBD2 is a possible D gene (6 bases). V lost 0 bases and J 1 base, leaving 10 bases between the germline ends. In germline, CDR1 is SGHRS, CDR2 YFSETQ. The CDR3 is 15 residues long. CDR3 loop: CASSLVGGLQETQYF. The CDR3 DNA reads as TGCGCCAGCAGCTTGGTGGGGGGACTCCAAGAGACCCAGTACTTC.

The chain employs TRBV4-1 and TRBJ2-1, with 9 bases aligning to TRBD2. CDR3 size: 15 residues. Germline V gene data show CDR1 as MGHRA and CDR2 as YSYEKL. Trimming took 4 bases from V and 7 from J; bases not matched to a gene: 8. The CDR3 protein is CASSRGRAMGNEQFF. The CDR3 bases are TGCGCCAGCAGCCGCGGGAGGGCCATGGGTAATGAGCAGTTCTTC.

V gene TRBV30 combines with J gene TRBJ2-7; the match to TRBD2 covers 8 bases. The trim removed 2 bases at V and 0 bases at J, leaving 6 bases unmatched. The CDR3 sequence is 15 residues long. CDR1 and CDR2 (germline): GTSNPN, SVGIG (reference sequence). CDR3 coding DNA: TGTGCCTGGAGTCCCTTACTAGCGGACTCCTACGAGCAGTACTTC. Amino acid sequence: CAWSPLLADSYEQYF. Looking up the rest from reference TRBV30 and TRBJ2-7 gives the full variable domain: SQTIHQWPATLVQPVGSPLSLECTVEGTSNPNLYWYRQAAGRGLQLLFYSVGIGQISSEVPQNLSASRPQDRQFILSSKKLLLSDSGFYLCAWSPLLADSYEQYFGPGTRLTVT.

The chain uses TRBV19 and TRBJ2-7; 9 nucleotides match TRBD1. The CDR3 is made up of 15 amino acids. The J segment lost 7 bases and the V segment lost 1 base, leaving 8 bases of the junction unmatched. Germline V gives CDR1 LNHDA, CDR2 SQIVND (reference sequence). DNA of the CDR3: TGTGCCAGTAGTATAGCCCTCTCAGACAGGGGGGAGCAGTACTTC. Residues: CASSIALSDRGEQYF.

This clone is a singleton in its sample. The V and J genes are TRBV7-8 and TRBJ2-2; 12 bases are a match to TRBD2. The J segment lost 0 bases and the V segment lost 5 bases, leaving 7 bases of the junction unmatched. Germline values: CDR1 SGHVS, CDR2 FQNEAQ. The CDR3 extends over 18 amino acids. This CDR3 reads CASSPRLAGAPNTGELFF. In DNA, the CDR3 is TGTGCCAGCAGCCCCCGACTAGCGGGAGCCCCGAACACCGGGGAGCTGTTTTTT.